This T cell receptor beta chain derives from a study of T cell repertoires in cytomegalovirus infection. As for this clonotype: No antigen is known for it.

CDR3 length: 15 amino acids. V lost 5 bases and J lost 2, with 12 bases in between. Germline V gene data show CDR1 as LNHDA and CDR2 as SQIVND (reference sequence). Using its own MiXCR run on the reads, TCRdb lists one record per CDR3 protein. The table has approximately 730,000 distinct CDR3 sequences, about 28% seen once. The source is a human donor in good health (CMV status not recorded). Some clones in this sample may be carry-over from other donors' samples. Sequencing used cultured CD8+ T cells from PBMCs, obtained from culture after CMV antigen stimulation. The chain has TRBV19 and TRBJ2-2; D remains unclear. The CDR3 bases are TGTGCCAGTAGTGTTCCGGGCTATAACACCGGGGAGCTGTTTTTT. It codes for CASSVPGYNTGELFF.